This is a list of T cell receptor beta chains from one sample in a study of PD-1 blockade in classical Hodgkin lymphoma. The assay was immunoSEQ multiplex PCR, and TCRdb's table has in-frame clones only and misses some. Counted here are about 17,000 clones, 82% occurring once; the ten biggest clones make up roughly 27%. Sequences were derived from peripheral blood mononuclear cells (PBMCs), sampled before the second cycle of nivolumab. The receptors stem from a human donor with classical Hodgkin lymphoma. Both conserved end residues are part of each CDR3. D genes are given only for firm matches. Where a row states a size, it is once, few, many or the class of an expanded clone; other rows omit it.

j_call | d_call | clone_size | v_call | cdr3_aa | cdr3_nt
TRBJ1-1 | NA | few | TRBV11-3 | CASSKQDGREAFF | TGTGCCAGCAGCAAGCAGGACGGGAGGGAAGCTTTCTTT
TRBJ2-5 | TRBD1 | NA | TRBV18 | CASSSGTVQETQYF | TGTGCCAGCTCATCTGGGACAGTTCAAGAGACCCAGTACTTC
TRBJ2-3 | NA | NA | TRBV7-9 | CASSFPSSVAQYF | TGTGCCAGCAGCTTCCCTTCTAGCGTCGCGCAGTATTTT
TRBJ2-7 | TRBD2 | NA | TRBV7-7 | CASSPGTRAAEQYF | TGTGCCAGCAGCCCCGGGACTAGGGCGGCCGAGCAGTACTTC
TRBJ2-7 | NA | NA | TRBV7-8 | CASSPGPSYEQYF | TGTGCCAGCAGCCCCGGGCCCTCCTACGAGCAGTACTTC
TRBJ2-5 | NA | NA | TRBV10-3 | CAISEATGEEETQYF | TGTGCCATCAGTGAGGCCACAGGGGAGGAAGAGACCCAGTACTTC
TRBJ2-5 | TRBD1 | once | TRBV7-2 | CASSKPGQGGETQYF | TGTGCCAGCAGCAAGCCGGGACAGGGAGGGGAGACCCAGTACTTC
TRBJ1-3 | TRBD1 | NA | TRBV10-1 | CARSDADRHSTSGNTIYF | TGCGCCAGATCTGACGCGGACAGGCACTCTACTTCTGGAAACACCATATATTTT
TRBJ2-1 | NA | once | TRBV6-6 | CASSYGGEQFF | TGTGCCAGCAGTTATGGCGGTGAGCAGTTCTTC
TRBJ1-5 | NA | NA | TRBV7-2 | CASSLSANNQPQHF | TGTGCCAGCAGCTTATCCGCGAATAATCAGCCCCAGCATTTT
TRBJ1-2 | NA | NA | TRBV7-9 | CASSSETETLDYGYTF | TGTGCCAGCAGCTCAGAGACGGAAACTCTGGACTATGGCTACACCTTC
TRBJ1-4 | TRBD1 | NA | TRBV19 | CASSKDRGPNEKLFF | TGTGCCAGTAGCAAAGACAGGGGGCCAAATGAAAAACTGTTTTTT
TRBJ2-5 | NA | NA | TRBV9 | CASSVATGIQETQYF | TGTGCCAGCAGCGTAGCTACGGGGATCCAAGAGACCCAGTACTTC
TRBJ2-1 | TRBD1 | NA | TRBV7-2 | CASSLARTGGLDEQFF | TGTGCCAGCAGCTTAGCGCGAACAGGGGGCTTGGATGAGCAGTTCTTC
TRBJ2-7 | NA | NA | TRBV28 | CASSDRGGVREQYF | TGTGCCAGCAGCGACAGGGGAGGGGTCCGCGAGCAGTACTTC
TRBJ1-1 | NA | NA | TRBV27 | CASSSRGLGMETEAFF | TGTGCCAGCAGTTCCCGGGGGTTGGGGATGGAGACTGAAGCTTTCTTT
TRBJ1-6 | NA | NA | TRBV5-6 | CASSLPGDNSPLHF | TGTGCCAGCAGCTTGCCAGGGGATAATTCACCCCTCCACTTT
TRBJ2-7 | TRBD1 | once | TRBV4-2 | CASSQDPGQAAYEQYF | TGTGCCAGCAGCCAAGACCCGGGACAGGCGGCCTACGAGCAGTACTTC
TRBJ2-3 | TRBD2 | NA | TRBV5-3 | CARSITSGGSLSTDTQYF | TGTGCCAGAAGCATTACTAGCGGGGGGTCACTCAGCACAGATACGCAGTATTTT
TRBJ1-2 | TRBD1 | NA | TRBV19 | CASTTQGADYGYTF | TGTGCCAGTACTACCCAGGGGGCCGACTATGGCTACACCTTC
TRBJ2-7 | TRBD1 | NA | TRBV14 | CASFKTGTGSYEQYF | TGTGCCAGCTTCAAGACCGGGACAGGGAGCTACGAGCAGTACTTC
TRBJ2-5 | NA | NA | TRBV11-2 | CASSLVGIGESQYF | TGTGCCAGCAGCTTAGTCGGGATTGGGGAGTCCCAGTACTTC
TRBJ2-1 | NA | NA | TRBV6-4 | CASSDGGGADEQFF | TGTGCCAGCAGTGACGGTGGGGGGGCCGATGAGCAGTTCTTC
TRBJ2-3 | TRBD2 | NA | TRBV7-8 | CASSPGLAGGSDTQYF | TGTGCCAGCAGCCCGGGACTAGCGGGGGGTTCGGATACGCAGTATTTT
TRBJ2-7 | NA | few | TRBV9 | CASSPDRTSYEQYF | TGTGCCAGCAGCCCGGACCGGACAAGCTACGAGCAGTACTTC
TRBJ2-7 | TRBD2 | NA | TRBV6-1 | CASNPGLALEQYF | TGTGCCAGCAATCCGGGACTAGCCCTCGAGCAGTACTTC
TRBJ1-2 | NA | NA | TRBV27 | CASFLPGQGYTF | TGTGCCTCCTTCCTTCCCGGGCAGGGCTACACCTTC
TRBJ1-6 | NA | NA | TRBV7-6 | CASQISVDSPLHF | TGTGCCAGCCAAATTTCGGTGGACTCACCCCTCCACTTT
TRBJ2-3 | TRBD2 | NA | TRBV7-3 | CASSFLAGASTDTQYF | TGTGCCAGCAGCTTTCTAGCGGGGGCCTCCACAGATACGCAGTATTTT
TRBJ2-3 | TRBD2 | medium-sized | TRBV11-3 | CASSFQRGRTDTQYF | TGTGCCAGCAGCTTCCAGCGGGGACGCACAGATACGCAGTATTTT
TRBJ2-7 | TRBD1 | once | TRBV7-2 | CASSLRGTGGYEQYF | TGTGCCAGCAGCTTAAGAGGAACAGGGGGCTACGAGCAGTACTTC
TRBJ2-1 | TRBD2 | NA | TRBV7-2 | CASSPGGPKGEQFF | TGTGCCAGCAGCCCGGGGGGGCCTAAGGGTGAGCAGTTCTTC
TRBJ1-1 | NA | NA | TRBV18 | CASSPNTEAFF | TGTGCCAGCTCACCAAACACTGAAGCTTTCTTT
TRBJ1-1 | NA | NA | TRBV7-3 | CASSSQGAGVNIEAFF | TGTGCCAGCAGCTCCCAAGGGGCAGGGGTGAACATTGAAGCTTTCTTT
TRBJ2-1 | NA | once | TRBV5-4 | CASSTLEVNEQFF | TGTGCCAGCAGCACCCTCGAGGTTAATGAGCAGTTCTTC
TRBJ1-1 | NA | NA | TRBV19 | CASSTWGNTEAFF | TGTGCCAGTAGTACCTGGGGGAACACTGAAGCTTTCTTT
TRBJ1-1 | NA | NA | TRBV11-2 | CASSLGGSPQAFF | TGTGCCAGCAGCTTAGGGGGTAGCCCTCAAGCTTTCTTT
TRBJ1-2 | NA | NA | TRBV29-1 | CSVGRNYGYTF | TGCAGCGTTGGGCGGAACTATGGCTACACCTTC
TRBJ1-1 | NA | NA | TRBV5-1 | CASSQTSRGDTEAFF | TGCGCCAGCAGCCAAACGTCGAGGGGAGACACTGAAGCTTTCTTT
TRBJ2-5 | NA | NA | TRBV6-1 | CASSGGGFLTQYF | TGTGCCAGCAGTGGGGGTGGGTTTTTAACCCAGTACTTC
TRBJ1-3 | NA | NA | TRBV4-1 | CASSPRRGQGNTIYF | TGCGCCAGCAGCCCCCGAAGAGGACAGGGAAACACCATATATTTT
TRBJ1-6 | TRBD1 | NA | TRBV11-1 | CASRIGTGMNSPLHF | TGTGCCAGCAGAATTGGGACAGGGATGAATTCACCCCTCCACTTT
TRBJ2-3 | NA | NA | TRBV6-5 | CASSYSLARPDTQYF | TGTGCCAGCAGTTACTCCCTAGCTAGACCAGATACGCAGTATTTT
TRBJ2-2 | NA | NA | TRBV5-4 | CASSSVSGFTGELFF | TGTGCCAGCAGCTCGGTGTCGGGGTTCACCGGGGAGCTGTTTTTT
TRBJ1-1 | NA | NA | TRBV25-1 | CASSEPTEAFF | TGTGCCAGCAGTGAACCAACTGAAGCTTTCTTT
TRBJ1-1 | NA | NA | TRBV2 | CASSNMVATEAFF | TGTGCCAGCAGTAATATGGTGGCCACTGAAGCTTTCTTT
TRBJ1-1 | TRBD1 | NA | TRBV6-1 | CASSPGGGGNTEAFF | TGTGCCAGCAGTCCAGGGGGCGGGGGGAACACTGAAGCTTTCTTT
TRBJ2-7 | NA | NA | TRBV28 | CASTSENEQYF | TGTGCCAGCACTTCCGAAAACGAGCAGTACTTC
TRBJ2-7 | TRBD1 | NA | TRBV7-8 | CASSLAGDRRYEQYF | TGTGCCAGCAGCTTAGCGGGGGACAGACGCTACGAGCAGTACTTC
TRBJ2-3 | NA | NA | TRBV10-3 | CAISEFSRLGTDTQYF | TGTGCCATCAGTGAGTTCAGTAGGCTCGGCACAGATACGCAGTATTTT
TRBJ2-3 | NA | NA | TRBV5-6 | CASSLGVNTQYF | TGTGCCAGCAGCTTGGGTGTCAATACGCAGTATTTT
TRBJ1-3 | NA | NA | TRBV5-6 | CASSFLRAGNTIYF | TGTGCCAGCAGCTTTCTCAGGGCGGGAAACACCATATATTTT
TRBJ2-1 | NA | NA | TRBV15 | CATSRESPGGAYNEQFF | TGTGCCACCAGCAGAGAGTCCCCGGGGGGCGCCTACAATGAGCAGTTCTTC
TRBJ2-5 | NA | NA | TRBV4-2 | CASSQDGSGMARETQYF | TGTGCCAGCAGCCAAGACGGTTCGGGGATGGCAAGAGAGACCCAGTACTTC
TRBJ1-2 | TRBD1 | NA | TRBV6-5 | CASSNRGQNYGYTF | TGTGCCAGCAGCAACAGGGGGCAGAACTATGGCTACACCTTC
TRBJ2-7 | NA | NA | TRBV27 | CASSLLSPGQGRERGVYEQYF | TGTGCCAGCAGTTTACTCTCACCGGGACAGGGGAGGGAGCGGGGGGTCTACGAGCAGTACTTC
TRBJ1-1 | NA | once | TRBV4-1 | CASSRTYIRSTEAFF | TGCGCCAGCAGCCGTACCTACATAAGAAGCACTGAAGCTTTCTTT
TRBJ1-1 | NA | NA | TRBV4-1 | CASSPQRGTEAFF | TGCGCCAGCAGCCCGCAACGGGGGACTGAAGCTTTCTTT
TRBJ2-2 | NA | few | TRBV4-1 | CASSQDPGDHGELFF | TGCGCCAGCAGCCAAGATCCTGGGGACCACGGGGAGCTGTTTTTT
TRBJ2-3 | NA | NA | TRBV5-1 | CASSTTLEVRADTQYF | TGCGCCAGCAGCACGACCCTCGAGGTTAGGGCAGATACGCAGTATTTT